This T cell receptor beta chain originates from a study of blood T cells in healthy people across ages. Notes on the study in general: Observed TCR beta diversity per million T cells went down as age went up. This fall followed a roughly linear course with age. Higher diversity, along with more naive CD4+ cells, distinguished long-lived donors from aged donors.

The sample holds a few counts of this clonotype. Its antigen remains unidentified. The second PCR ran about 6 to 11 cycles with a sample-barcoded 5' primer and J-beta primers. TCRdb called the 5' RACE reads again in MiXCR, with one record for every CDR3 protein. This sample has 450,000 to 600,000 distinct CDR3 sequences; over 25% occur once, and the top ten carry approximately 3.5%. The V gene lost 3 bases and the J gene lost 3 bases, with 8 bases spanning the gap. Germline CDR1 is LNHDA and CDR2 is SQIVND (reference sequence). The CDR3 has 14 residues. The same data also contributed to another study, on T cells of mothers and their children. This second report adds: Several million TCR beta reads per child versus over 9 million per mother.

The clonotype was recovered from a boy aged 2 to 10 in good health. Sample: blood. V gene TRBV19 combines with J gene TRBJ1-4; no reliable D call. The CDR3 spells CASSIPWSNEKLFF. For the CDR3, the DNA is TGTGCCAGTAGTATTCCGTGGTCTAATGAAAAACTGTTTTTT.